This T cell receptor (beta chain) is from a study of T cells in Graves' hyperthyroidism and ophthalmopathy. This CDR3 contains 14 residues. V was pared by 3 bases and J by 1 base, with 9 bases between. Germline V CDR1 and CDR2: LNHDA, SQIVND (reference sequence). There were TCR beta CDR3 regions amplified from RNA transcripts. Researchers ran a first-round RT-PCR on the TCR CDR3 using the HTBI primer set. A single record per CDR3 protein comes from TCRdb applying MiXCR to the multiplex PCR reads. The data show some 560,000 distinct CDR3 sequences, 15% to 17% seen once. In its sample, this clonotype was seen a few times.

The rearrangement joins TRBV19 to TRBJ1-1; no clear D gene. The source material was blood. The receptor was isolated from a woman in her twenties or thirties with Graves' hyperthyroidism. CDR3 sequence (DNA): TGTGCCAGTAGTATGGAGACGGCGAACACTGAAGCTTTCTTT. This codes for CASSMETANTEAFF.